This TCR beta chain was recorded in a study of T-cell memory formation after mild COVID-19. Across the whole study: Largely, TCR clusters stayed within a single donor. Study outcomes and limitations: Day 15 to 85 contracting clones showed balanced CD4/CD8; later expanders leaned CD4+. Some clones that responded turned up in pre-infection memory, which suggests that cross-reactive memory joined in. Of the contracting clones, CD4+ ones lay mainly in CM and EM, and CD8+ ones in EMRA.

As regards this clonotype: Its specificity is unknown.

CDR1 and CDR2 from the germline V gene are SGHVS and FNYEAQ. V lost 0 bases and J lost 1; bases outside the gene matches: 1. The CDR3 has 16 residues. TCRdb fed the 5' RACE reads into MiXCR, producing one record per CDR3 protein. The sample includes about 300,000 distinct CDR3 sequences, just under 20% of them seen just once. The sequence derives from a man aged 18 to 29 who had mild COVID-19 (a few samples of this study predate the infection). Cell type and time point are not known. The chain uses TRBV7-6 and TRBJ2-1; the match to TRBD1 covers 9 bases. The source material was PBMCs or a T cell subset sorted from them (not recorded which). In DNA, the CDR3 is TGTGCCAGCAGCTTAGCCGGACAGGGGTCCTACAATGAGCAGTTCTTC. It specifies CASSLAGQGSYNEQFF.